The 25 T cell receptor beta chains below come from one sample, sequenced in a study of T cell responses to AZD1222 COVID-19 vaccine. The method was immunoSEQ multiplex PCR; TCRdb's version includes in-frame clones alone and lacks a portion of them. The data show some 100,000 clones, more than 75% seen once. Sample: peripheral blood, taken 28 days after the second AZD1222 dose. The source is an adult who received the AZD1222 COVID-19 vaccine.

This chain links TRBV7-2 with TRBJ2-7, with D tentatively TRBD2 (5 bases). Germline values: CDR1 SGHTA, CDR2 FQGNSA. The CDR3 runs to 16 residues. The germline V and J ends were trimmed by 4 bases and 2 bases, with 18 bases remaining between them. CDR3 sequence: CASSSSSHPGTYEQYF. The CDR3 bases are TGTGCCAGCAGCTCATCCTCACACCCCGGGACCTACGAGCAGTACTTC.

The chain uses TRBV25-1 and TRBJ1-5; 9 positions match TRBD1. The V gene's germline CDR1 is MGHDK and CDR2 SYGVNS. J was trimmed by 1 base and V by 8 bases; bases with no gene match: 3. The CDR3 consists of 14 residues. The CDR3 loop reads CASAGQGSNQPQHF. In DNA, the CDR3 is TGTGCCAGCGCGGGACAGGGAAGCAATCAGCCCCAGCATTTT.

The chain recombines TRBV24-1 with TRBJ2-1, with 13 bases identical to TRBD2. The CDR3 length is 20 residues. The germline CDR1 and CDR2 sequences are KGHDR and SFDVKD. V shed 3 bases and J 0 bases; nucleotides not matched to a gene: 10. CDR3 bases: TGTGCCACCAGTGATAAGGGACTAGCGGGACCATCGGGCTCCTACAATGAGCAGTTCTTC. Protein product: CATSDKGLAGPSGSYNEQFF.

The DNA for the CDR3 is TGTGCCAGCAGCGCGGACGGCTCCTATAATTCACCCCTCCACTTT. Protein product: CASSADGSYNSPLHF. This chain uses TRBV5-5 with TRBJ1-6; no clear D gene. The CDR3 is made up of 15 amino acids. Trimming took 4 bases from V and 0 from J, leaving 8 bases between them. The germline V gene encodes CDR1 SGHKS and CDR2 YYEKEE (reference sequence).

This chain links TRBV18 with TRBJ2-3; 10 positions match TRBD2. The V gene end was trimmed by 3 bases and the J gene end by 3 bases; junction bases not matched to a gene: 6. This CDR3 is 16 amino acids long. Germline V gene lookup returns CDR1 KGHSH and CDR2 LQKENI. DNA for the CDR3: TGTGCCAGCTCACCGGCTAGCGGGAGTGGGACAGATACGCAGTATTTT. Translated, it gives CASSPASGSGTDTQYF.

The genes are TRBV15 and TRBJ2-5; D might be TRBD1 (5 bases). Trimming took off 4 bases at V and 5 bases at J, with 20 bases between the two ends. The CDR3 is 16 residues long. Germline loops: CDR1 LNHNV, CDR2 YYDKDF (reference sequence). For the CDR3, the DNA is TGTGCCACCAGCAAAAGTAGACCGACAGTAACGGAGACCCAGTACTTC. Protein product: CATSKSRPTVTETQYF.

V and J are TRBV5-1 and TRBJ2-3; 10 bases fit TRBD1. Germline values: CDR1 SGHRS, CDR2 YFSETQ. The CDR3 length is 16 residues. The ends lost 3 bases at V and 1 base at J; junction bases unmatched: 5. CDR3 sequence reads: CASSSATGGGTDTQYF. For the CDR3, the DNA is TGCGCCAGCAGCTCAGCGACAGGGGGCGGCACAGATACGCAGTATTTT.

V and J are TRBV14 and TRBJ1-3, with D unclear. Germline V lookup: CDR1 SGHDN, CDR2 FVKESK. Trimming took 6 bases from V and 0 from J, leaving 12 bases between them. CDR3 length: 15 amino acids. CDR3 loop: CASRKTDGSGNTIYF. The CDR3 DNA is TGTGCCAGCAGGAAAACGGACGGCTCTGGAAACACCATATATTTT.

The chain is built from TRBV20-1 and TRBJ2-7; D not resolved. CDR1 is DFQATT and CDR2 is SNEGSKA in the germline V gene (reference sequence). The CDR3 covers 11 residues. V was trimmed by 1 base and J by 4 bases, leaving 5 bases between them. In nucleotides, the CDR3 is TGCAGTGCTAGAGGGAGATACGAGCAGTACTTC. It yields the protein CSARGRYEQYF.

The chain uses TRBV29-1 and TRBJ2-7, with 9 bases matching TRBD1. This CDR3 has 14 residues. Germline V gene data show CDR1 as SQVTM and CDR2 as ANQGSEA. V shed 3 bases and J 2 bases; nucleotides not matched to a gene: 5. CDR3 protein: CSVEVRDRAYEQYF. The CDR3 nucleotides read TGCAGCGTTGAGGTACGGGACAGGGCCTACGAGCAGTACTTC.

This chain connects TRBV4-2 to TRBJ2-7, with 15 bases matching TRBD2. Unmatched junction bases numbered 1, after V lost 0 bases and J lost 4 bases. Germline V CDR1 and CDR2: LGHNA, YNFKEQ. The CDR3 sequence is 16 residues long. The DNA for the CDR3 is TGTGCCAGCAGCCAAGAGGGGACTAGCGGGGGGTACGAGCAGTACTTC. Its translation: CASSQEGTSGGYEQYF.

The chain recombines TRBV19 with TRBJ1-1; unclear D gene. This CDR3 region has 16 residues. Germline CDR1 reads LNHDA; CDR2 reads SQIVND (reference sequence). Between the trimmed V and J ends, which lost 6 bases and 3 bases, there was a span of 20 bases. The chain's CDR3 is CASSLRKGFWDTEAFF. The CDR3 DNA sequence: TGTGCCAGTAGCCTTCGAAAGGGATTCTGGGACACTGAAGCTTTCTTT.

The chain employs TRBV6-2 or TRBV6-3 and TRBJ1-5; TRBD1 is a possible D gene (6 bases). CDR1 and CDR2 from the germline V gene are MNHEY and SVGEGT. The length of the CDR3 is 14 residues. The germline V and J ends were trimmed by 5 bases and 3 bases, with 11 bases remaining between them. The CDR3 DNA follows: TGTGCCAGCAGTCTTGGACAGATCAATCAGCCCCAGCATTTT. This codes for CASSLGQINQPQHF.

The V and J genes are TRBV10-3 and TRBJ1-2, with 7 nucleotides matching TRBD1. The CDR3 spans 18 residues. Germline CDR1 is ENHRY and CDR2 is SYGVKD. V was clipped by 4 bases and J by 2 bases; unmatched bases: 16. The DNA for the CDR3 is TGTGCCATCAGTGGAATGATAAACCAGGGGGACACGAACTATGGCTACACCTTC. This sequence encodes CAISGMINQGDTNYGYTF.

The chain combines TRBV7-2 with TRBJ1-2; D perhaps matches TRBD1 (5 bases). Germline V gives CDR1 SGHTA, CDR2 FQGNSA. This CDR3 contains 13 residues. Trimming took 6 bases from V and 1 from J, leaving 9 bases between them. CDR3 DNA sequence: TGTGCCAGCAGATTGACAGTTAACTATGGCTACACCTTC. It translates to CASRLTVNYGYTF.

The rearrangement links TRBV7-9 to TRBJ1-2, with D maybe TRBD1 (6 bases). Between the trimmed V and J ends, which lost 1 base and 4 bases, there was a span of 10 bases. Germline assignment: CDR1 SEHNR and CDR2 FQNEAQ (reference sequence). The CDR3 loop spans 14 amino acids. The CDR3 spells CASSLDGTSYGYTF. CDR3 in DNA: TGTGCCAGCAGCTTAGATGGGACAAGCTATGGCTACACCTTC.

The genes are TRBV19 and TRBJ1-2; tentatively, D is TRBD1 (5 bases). Germline loops: CDR1 LNHDA, CDR2 SQIVND (reference sequence). The CDR3 totals 15 residues. V lost 5 bases to trimming and J lost 8 bases, with 21 bases between them. The CDR3 DNA sequence: TGTGCCAGTAGTCCAAGGGTACGGACATCGACGGGCTACACCTTC. This gives the protein CASSPRVRTSTGYTF. The whole variable domain, filled in from reference TRBV19 and TRBJ1-2, reads DGGITQSPKYLFRKEGQNVTLSCEQNLNHDAMYWYRQDPGQGLRLIYYSQIVNDFQKGDIAEGYSVSREKKESFPLTVTSAQKNPTAFYLCASSPRVRTSTGYTFGSGTRLTVV.

J is TRBJ2-3 and V is TRBV14; the D gene is possibly TRBD2 (5 bases). CDR3 size: 13 residues. Trimming cost V 1 base and J 6 bases, with 8 bases left between them. Germline CDR1 and CDR2: SGHDN and FVKESK. The chain's CDR3 is CASSQGGKDTQYF. CDR3 sequence (DNA): TGTGCCAGCAGCCAAGGAGGGAAGGATACGCAGTATTTT.

This clone was counted many times. The rearrangement links TRBV4-3 to TRBJ1-2; D not certain. CDR1 and CDR2 (germline): LGHNA, YSLEER. Trimming removed 0 bases at V and 5 bases at J, with 13 bases between. The CDR3 contains 15 residues. The CDR3 loop is CASSQDVRYLYGYTF. CDR3 DNA: TGCGCCAGCAGCCAAGATGTGAGGTACCTTTATGGCTACACCTTC.

On this clone itself: This specimen includes other DNA sequences encoding the same CDR3. J is TRBJ2-2 and V is TRBV6-4, with D unclear. The CDR3 is 13 amino acids. Between the trimmed V and J ends, which lost 0 bases and 3 bases, there was a span of 2 bases. Per the germline V gene, CDR1 is MRHNA and CDR2 is SNTAGT. The CDR3 nucleotides are TGTGCCAGCAGTGACTCAGACACCGGGGAGCTGTTTTTT. Residues: CASSDSDTGELFF.

This clone was counted a few times. The genes are TRBV6-4 and TRBJ2-1; 11 bases are shared with TRBD1. CDR3 size: 14 residues. V lost 2 bases and J lost 6; bases outside the gene matches: 0. CDR1 MRHNA and CDR2 SNTAGT come from the germline V gene. The CDR3 spells CASSDGTGGNEQFF. Here the CDR3 DNA reads TGTGCCAGCAGTGACGGGACAGGGGGCAATGAGCAGTTCTTC.

V is TRBV5-1 and J is TRBJ1-1; D might be TRBD1 (5 bases). Looked up from germline, CDR1 is SGHRS and CDR2 is YFSETQ. The V gene lost 5 bases and the J gene lost 1 base, with 15 bases spanning the gap. This CDR3 comprises 15 residues. Here the CDR3 reads CASSHIGARNTEAFF. CDR3 coding DNA: TGCGCCAGCAGTCATATAGGGGCCAGGAACACTGAAGCTTTCTTT.

The V and J genes are TRBV7-9 and TRBJ1-1, with D tentatively TRBD1 (6 bases). The germline CDR1 and CDR2 sequences are SEHNR and FQNEAQ (reference sequence). This CDR3 region has 13 residues. Trimming took 5 bases from V and 3 from J, leaving 10 bases between them. The CDR3 region is CASSPKGDTEAFF. In nucleotides, the CDR3 is TGTGCCAGCAGCCCTAAGGGGGACACTGAAGCTTTCTTT.

The rearrangement uses TRBV11-2 and TRBJ2-3; D assignment may be TRBD1 or TRBD2 (5 bases each). Germline V gene data show CDR1 as SGHAT and CDR2 as FQNNGV. V lost 2 bases to trimming and J lost 7 bases, with 19 bases between them. The CDR3 has 16 amino acids. The CDR3 coding sequence is TGTGCCAGCAGCTTACGACCTGGGGACCGTGGTAATACGCAGTATTTT. Encoded protein: CASSLRPGDRGNTQYF.

The gene calls are TRBV19 and TRBJ1-1; no definite D call. Germline CDR1 and CDR2: LNHDA and SQIVND (reference sequence). V was cut by 5 bases and J by 1 base, with 14 bases left in between. CDR3 length: 15 residues. CDR3 region: CASSSGPRGNTEAFF. The CDR3 region has the DNA TGTGCCAGTAGTTCCGGGCCGCGAGGGAACACTGAAGCTTTCTTT.